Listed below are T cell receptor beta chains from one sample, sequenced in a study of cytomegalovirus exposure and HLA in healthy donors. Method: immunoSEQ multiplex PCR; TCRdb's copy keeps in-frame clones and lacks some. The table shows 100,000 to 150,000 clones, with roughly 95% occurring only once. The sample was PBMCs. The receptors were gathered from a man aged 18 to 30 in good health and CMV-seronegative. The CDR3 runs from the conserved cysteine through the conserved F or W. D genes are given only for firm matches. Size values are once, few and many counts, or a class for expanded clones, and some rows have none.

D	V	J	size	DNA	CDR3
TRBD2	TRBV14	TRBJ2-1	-	TGTGCCAGCAGCCAAGACGGGGGACTAGCGCCCTACTCCTACAATGAGCAGTTCTTC	CASSQDGGLAPYSYNEQFF
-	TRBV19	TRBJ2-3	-	TGTGCCAGTAGTATGGACTACACAGATACGCAGTATTTT	CASSMDYTDTQYF
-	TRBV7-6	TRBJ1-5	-	TGTGCCAGCAGCTTGGACAGCGGAAATCAGCCCCAGCATTTT	CASSLDSGNQPQHF
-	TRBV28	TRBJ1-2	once	TGTGCCAGCAGAGGGGTGCTCTATGGCTACACCTTC	CASRGVLYGYTF
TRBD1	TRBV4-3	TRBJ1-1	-	TGCGCCAGCAGCCAAGATCGCGACAGGGGGCGTTTTGGAACTGAAGCTTTCTTT	CASSQDRDRGRFGTEAFF
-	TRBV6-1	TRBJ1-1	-	TGTGCCAGCAGTGAAGGGAAGGGCAGGGGTGAAGCTTTCTTT	CASSEGKGRGEAFF
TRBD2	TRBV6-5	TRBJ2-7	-	TGTGCCAGCAGTTACCGGGGGGACCCTCCATACGAGCAGTACTTC	CASSYRGDPPYEQYF
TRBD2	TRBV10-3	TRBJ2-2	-	TGTGCCATCAGTGAACCCTGGGAGGGAGAGCTGTTTTTT	CAISEPWEGELFF
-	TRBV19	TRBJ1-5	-	TGTGCCAGTAGCCCCCGGGGGGTCGGAGGGCAGCCCCAGCATTTT	CASSPRGVGGQPQHF
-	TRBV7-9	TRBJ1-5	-	TGTGCCAGCAGCTTACAGGGGAATCAGCCCCAGCATTTT	CASSLQGNQPQHF
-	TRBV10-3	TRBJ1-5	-	TGTGCCATCAGTGAGTTGGGCTCTCAGCCCCAGCATTTT	CAISELGSQPQHF
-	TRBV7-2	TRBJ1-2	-	TGTGCCAGCAGCGTGGCAGGGTCCTATGGCTACACCTTC	CASSVAGSYGYTF
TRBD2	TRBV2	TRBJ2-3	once	TGTGCCAGCAGAAGGCGGGAGGGCGGGGCAGATACGCAGTATTTT	CASRRREGGADTQYF
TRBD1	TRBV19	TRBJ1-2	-	TGTGCCAGTAGTCTGATTGGGACAGGCGGGAGCTACACCTTC	CASSLIGTGGSYTF
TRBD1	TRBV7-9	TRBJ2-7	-	TGTGCCAGCAGCTTAGGGACAGGGGGTTCCGAGCAGTACTTC	CASSLGTGGSEQYF
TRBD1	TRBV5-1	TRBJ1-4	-	TGCGCCAGCAGCCCCCAGGGGGACGGAGAAGAAAAACTGTTTTTT	CASSPQGDGEEKLFF
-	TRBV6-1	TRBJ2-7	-	TGTGCCAGCAGGAACCGGGACACCATCTACGAGCAGTACTTC	CASRNRDTIYEQYF
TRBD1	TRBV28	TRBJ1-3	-	TGTGCCAGCAGGATGACAGGGATTGGAAACACCATATATTTT	CASRMTGIGNTIYF
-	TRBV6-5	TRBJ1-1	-	TGTGCCAGCAGTTACAGCCCAGCGGGGGCTGAAGCTTTCTTT	CASSYSPAGAEAFF
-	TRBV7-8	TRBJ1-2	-	TGTGCCAGCAGCTTAGTTTCACAGGCTAACTATGGCTACACCTTC	CASSLVSQANYGYTF
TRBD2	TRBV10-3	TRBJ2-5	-	TGTGCCATCAGGGCTAGCGGGAGGGGGGAGACCCAGTACTTC	CAIRASGRGETQYF
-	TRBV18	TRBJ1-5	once	TGTGCCAGCTCACCGCCGTCGGGATGGTATCAGCCCCAGCATTTT	CASSPPSGWYQPQHF
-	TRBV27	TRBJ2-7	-	TGTGCCAGCAGCTCCCACGACAGAATCTACGAGCAGTACTTC	CASSSHDRIYEQYF
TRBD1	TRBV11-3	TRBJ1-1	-	TGTGCCAGCAGCCCGACGCAGGGGGTAAACACTGAAGCTTTCTTT	CASSPTQGVNTEAFF
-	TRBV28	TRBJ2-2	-	TGTGCCAGCAGTATCATCACCGGGGAGCTGTTTTTT	CASSIITGELFF
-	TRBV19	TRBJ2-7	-	TGTGCCAGTAGTACGGGGAGGATCCCTCCCAGCGAGCAGTACTTC	CASSTGRIPPSEQYF
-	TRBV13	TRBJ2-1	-	TGTGCCAGCAGCTTAGGTGGCAGGGGCTACAATGAGCAGTTCTTC	CASSLGGRGYNEQFF
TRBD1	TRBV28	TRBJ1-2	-	TGTGCCAGCAGTAAGGGGACAGGCTATGGCTACACCTTC	CASSKGTGYGYTF
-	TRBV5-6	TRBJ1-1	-	TGTGCCAGCAGCTTGGAAATGGAGGGAGAGGCTTTCTTT	CASSLEMEGEAFF
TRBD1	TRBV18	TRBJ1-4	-	TGTGCCAGCTCAGGACAGGAGGGACCTAATGAAAAACTGTTTTTT	CASSGQEGPNEKLFF
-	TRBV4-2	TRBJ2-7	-	TGTGCCAGCAGCCAAGGCCAAGGCCGGGACGAGCAGTACTTC	CASSQGQGRDEQYF
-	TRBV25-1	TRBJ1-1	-	TGTGCCAGCAGTGGACCCAGGGCGAAGAACACTGAAGCTTTCTTT	CASSGPRAKNTEAFF
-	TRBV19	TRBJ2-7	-	TGTGCCAGTAGTAGCGGGCCCCGGGGGGAGCAGTACTTC	CASSSGPRGEQYF
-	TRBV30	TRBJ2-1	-	TGTGCCTGGAGTGTAAACTTGTCCAACCCCCCCAATGAGCAGTTCTTC	CAWSVNLSNPPNEQFF
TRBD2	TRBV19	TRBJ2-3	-	TGTGCCAGTAGTATAACTGGCGGGAGGGGGTCAGATACGCAGTATTTT	CASSITGGRGSDTQYF
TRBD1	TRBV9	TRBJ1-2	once	TGTGCCAGCAGCGGCCCGGACAGGGGTCATGGCTATACCTTC	CASSGPDRGHGYTF
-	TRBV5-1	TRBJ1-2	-	TGCGCCAGCAACCGGGGGGAGAGTAACTATGGCTACACCTTC	CASNRGESNYGYTF
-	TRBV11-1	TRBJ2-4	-	TGTGCCAGCAGCTTATTTGGCCGGGGACTAGCCAAAAACATTCAGTACTTC	CASSLFGRGLAKNIQYF
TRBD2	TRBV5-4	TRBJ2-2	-	TGTGCCAGCAGCTACGGACTAGCGGGGAACACCGGGGAGCTGTTTTTT	CASSYGLAGNTGELFF